The clone carrying this T cell receptor (beta chain) occurred many times. The target antigen is unknown. RNA transcripts provided the source from which TCR beta CDR3 regions were amplified. Primed by the HTBI set, a first-round RT-PCR was run on the TCR CDR3. MiXCR, run by TCRdb on the multiplex PCR reads, gives a single entry per CDR3 protein. The sample has approximately 380,000 distinct CDR3 sequences; around a sixth are singletons. Patients with ophthalmopathy all had a Clinical Activity Score of at least 3, a NOSPECS grade of at least 4 and duration under 3 months. PBMCs stemmed from about 9.7 ml fresh peripheral blood. This sample is part of a study of T cells in Graves' hyperthyroidism and ophthalmopathy. Study results and limitations: From stable hyperthyroidism, ophthalmopathy was set apart by a 13 V-J model. Among thyroid clonotypes expanded above 0.001, most also appeared in blood.

Germline CDR1 reads SNHLY; CDR2 reads FYNNEI. The CDR3 sequence is 14 residues long. V was trimmed by 4 bases and J by 10 bases, leaving 19 bases between them. This clonotype was obtained from a man between 18 and 35 years old with Graves' ophthalmopathy. The chain uses TRBV2 and TRBJ1-2; D is unresolved. Sequences were obtained from blood. This chain's CDR3 is CASSVNDGTADYTF. The DNA for the CDR3 is TGTGCCAGCAGTGTTAACGACGGCACCGCCGACTACACCTTC.